This T cell receptor beta chain was identified in a study of blood T cell repertoires in COVID-19. Overall study context: Collection of acute and convalescent COVID-19 samples took place in the United States, Italy and Spain.

The assay was immunoSEQ multiplex PCR, and TCRdb's table has in-frame clones only and misses some. The sample lists some 260,000 clones; roughly 87% were seen once. Germline-derived CDR1 and CDR2 are LNHDA and SQIVND (reference sequence). The trim removed 5 bases at V and 0 bases at J, leaving 6 bases unmatched. This CDR3 has 15 residues. The source is a woman younger than 45 with acute or convalescent COVID-19. Sequencing was carried out using peripheral blood. The chain carries TRBV19 and TRBJ2-7, with TRBD2 identical over 8 bases. CDR3 residues: CASSRGLGTSYEQYF. CDR3 nucleotides: TGTGCCAGTAGTCGGGGACTAGGGACCTCCTACGAGCAGTACTTC.